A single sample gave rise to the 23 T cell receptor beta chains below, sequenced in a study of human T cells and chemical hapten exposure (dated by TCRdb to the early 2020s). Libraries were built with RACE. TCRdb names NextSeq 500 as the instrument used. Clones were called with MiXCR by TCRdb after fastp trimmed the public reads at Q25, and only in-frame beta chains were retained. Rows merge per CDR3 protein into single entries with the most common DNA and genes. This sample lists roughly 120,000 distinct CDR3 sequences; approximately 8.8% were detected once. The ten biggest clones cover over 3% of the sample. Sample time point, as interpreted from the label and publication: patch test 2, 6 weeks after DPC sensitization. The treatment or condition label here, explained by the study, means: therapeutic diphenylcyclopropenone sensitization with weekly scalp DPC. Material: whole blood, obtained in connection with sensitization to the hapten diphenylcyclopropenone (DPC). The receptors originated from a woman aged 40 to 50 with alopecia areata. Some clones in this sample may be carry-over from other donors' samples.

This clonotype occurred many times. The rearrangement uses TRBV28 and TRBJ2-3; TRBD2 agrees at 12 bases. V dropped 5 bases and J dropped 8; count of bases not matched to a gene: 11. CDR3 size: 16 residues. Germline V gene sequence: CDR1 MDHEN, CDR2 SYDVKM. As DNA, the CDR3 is TGTGCCAGCAGTCCCCCAACTAGCGGGGGGAGGGGTACGCAGTATTTT. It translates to CASSPPTSGGRGTQYF.

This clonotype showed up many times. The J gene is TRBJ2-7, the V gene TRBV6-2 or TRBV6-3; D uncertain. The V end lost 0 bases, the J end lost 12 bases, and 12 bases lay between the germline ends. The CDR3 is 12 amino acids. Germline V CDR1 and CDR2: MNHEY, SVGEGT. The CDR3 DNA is TGTGCCAGCAGTTACTCTTGGTACCACCTGTACTTC. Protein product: CASSYSWYHLYF.

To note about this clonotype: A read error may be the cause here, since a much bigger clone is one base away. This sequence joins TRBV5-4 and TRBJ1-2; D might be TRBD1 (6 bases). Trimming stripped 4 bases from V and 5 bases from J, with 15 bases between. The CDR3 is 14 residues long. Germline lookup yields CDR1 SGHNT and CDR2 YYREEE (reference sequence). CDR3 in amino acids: CASSLYRDLYGYTF. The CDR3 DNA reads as TGTGCCAGCAGCCTTTACAGGGATTTGTATGGCTACACCTTC.

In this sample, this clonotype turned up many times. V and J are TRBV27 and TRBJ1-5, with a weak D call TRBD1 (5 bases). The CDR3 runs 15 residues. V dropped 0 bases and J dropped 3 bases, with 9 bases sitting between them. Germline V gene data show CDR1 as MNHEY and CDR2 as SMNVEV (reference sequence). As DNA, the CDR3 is TGTGCCAGCAGTTTATCGGCAGGGTTCAATCAGCCCCAGCATTTT. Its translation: CASSLSAGFNQPQHF.

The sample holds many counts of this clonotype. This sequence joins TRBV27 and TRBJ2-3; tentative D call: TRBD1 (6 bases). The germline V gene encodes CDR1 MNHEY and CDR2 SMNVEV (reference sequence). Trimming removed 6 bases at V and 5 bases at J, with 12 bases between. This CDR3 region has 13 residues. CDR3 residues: CASSSLGGDTQYF. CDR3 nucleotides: TGTGCCAGCAGCAGTTTAGGGGGAGATACGCAGTATTTT.

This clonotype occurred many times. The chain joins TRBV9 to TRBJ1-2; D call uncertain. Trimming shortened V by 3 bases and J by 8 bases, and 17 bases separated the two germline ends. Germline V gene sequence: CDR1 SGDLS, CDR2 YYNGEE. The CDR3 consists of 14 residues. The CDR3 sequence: CASSAQRLSGGYTF. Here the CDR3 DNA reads TGTGCCAGCAGCGCTCAGAGGTTGAGCGGCGGCTACACCTTC.

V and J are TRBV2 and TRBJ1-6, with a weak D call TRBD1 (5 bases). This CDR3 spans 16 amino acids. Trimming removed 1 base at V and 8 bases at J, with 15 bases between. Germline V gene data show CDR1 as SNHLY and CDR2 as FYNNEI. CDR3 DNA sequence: TGTGCCAGCAGTGAAGATGGGGCAGGGAGATATTCACCCCTCCACTTT. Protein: CASSEDGAGRYSPLHF.

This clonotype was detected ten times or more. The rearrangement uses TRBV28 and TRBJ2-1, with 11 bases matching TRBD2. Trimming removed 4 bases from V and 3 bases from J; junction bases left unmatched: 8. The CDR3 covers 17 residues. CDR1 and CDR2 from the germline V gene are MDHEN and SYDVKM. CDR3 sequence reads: CASSYSLTSGIYNEQFF. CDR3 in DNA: TGTGCCAGCAGTTATTCCCTGACTAGCGGGATCTACAATGAGCAGTTCTTC. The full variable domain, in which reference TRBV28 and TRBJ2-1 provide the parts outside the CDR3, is DVKVTQSSRYLVKRTGEKVFLECVQDMDHENMFWYRQDPGLGLRLIYFSYDVKMKEKGDIPEGYSVSREKKERFSLILESASTNQTSMYLCASSYSLTSGIYNEQFFGPGTRLTVL.

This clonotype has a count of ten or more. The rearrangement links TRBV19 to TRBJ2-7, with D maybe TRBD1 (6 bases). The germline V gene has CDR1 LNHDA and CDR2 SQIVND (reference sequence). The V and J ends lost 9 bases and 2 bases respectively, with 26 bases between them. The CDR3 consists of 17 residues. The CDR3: CASSSHLDVRGTYEQYF. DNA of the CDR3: TGTGCCAGCTCGTCTCATTTGGATGTGAGGGGGACCTACGAGCAGTACTTC.

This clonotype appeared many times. The CDR3 sequence: CASSEARFPTSAEQYF. In DNA, the CDR3 is TGTGCCAGCAGTGAAGCCAGATTCCCCACAAGCGCCGAGCAGTACTTC. The chain joins TRBV2 to TRBJ2-7, with D hard to call. This CDR3 is 16 amino acids long. Germline CDR1 SNHLY, CDR2 FYNNEI. Trimming stripped 0 bases from V and 6 bases from J, with 18 bases between.

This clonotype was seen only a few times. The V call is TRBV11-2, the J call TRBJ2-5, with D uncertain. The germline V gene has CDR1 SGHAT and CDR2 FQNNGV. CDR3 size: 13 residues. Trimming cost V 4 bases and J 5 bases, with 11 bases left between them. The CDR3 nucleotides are TGTGCCAGCAGCTCCTACGACGGGGAGACCCAGTACTTC. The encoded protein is CASSSYDGETQYF.

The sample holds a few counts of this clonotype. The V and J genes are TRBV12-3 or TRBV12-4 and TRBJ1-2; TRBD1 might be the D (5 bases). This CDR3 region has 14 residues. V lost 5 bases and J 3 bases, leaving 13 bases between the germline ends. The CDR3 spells CASSQFQGDYGYTF. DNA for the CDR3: TGTGCCAGCAGTCAGTTCCAAGGGGACTATGGCTACACCTTC.

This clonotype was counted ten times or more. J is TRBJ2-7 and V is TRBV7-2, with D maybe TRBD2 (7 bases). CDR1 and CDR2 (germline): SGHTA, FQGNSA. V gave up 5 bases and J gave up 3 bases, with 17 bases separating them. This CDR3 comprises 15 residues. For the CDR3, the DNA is TGTGCCAGCAGCCCTAGAACGGGGGGCGACTACGAGCAGTACTTC. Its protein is CASSPRTGGDYEQYF.

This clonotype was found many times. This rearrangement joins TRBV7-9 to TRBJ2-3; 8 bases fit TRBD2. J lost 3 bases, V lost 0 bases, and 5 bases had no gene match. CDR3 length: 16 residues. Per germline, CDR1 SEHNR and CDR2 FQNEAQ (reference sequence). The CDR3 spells CASSLAAGGQTDTQYF. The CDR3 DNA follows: TGTGCCAGCAGCTTAGCGGCGGGAGGTCAAACAGATACGCAGTATTTT.

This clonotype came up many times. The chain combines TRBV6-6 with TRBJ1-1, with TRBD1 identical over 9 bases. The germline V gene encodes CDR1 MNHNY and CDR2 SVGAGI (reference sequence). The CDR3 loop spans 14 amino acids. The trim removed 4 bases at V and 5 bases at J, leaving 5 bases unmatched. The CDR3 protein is CASSLQGAGTEAFF. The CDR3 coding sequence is TGTGCCAGCAGTTTACAGGGGGCCGGGACTGAAGCTTTCTTT.

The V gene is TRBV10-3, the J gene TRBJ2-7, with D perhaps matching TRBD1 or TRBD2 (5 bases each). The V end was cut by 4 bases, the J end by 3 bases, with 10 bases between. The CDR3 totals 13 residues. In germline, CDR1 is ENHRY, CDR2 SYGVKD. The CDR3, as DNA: TGTGCCATCAGTGGGGGACCAGTCTACGAGCAGTACTTC. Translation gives CAISGGPVYEQYF.

CDR3 amino acids: CSAQQEFGEQFF. The CDR3 DNA follows: TGCAGCGCCCAGCAGGAGTTCGGGGAGCAGTTCTTC. The chain couples TRBV29-1 to TRBJ2-1; no definite D call. This CDR3 region has 12 residues. Germline values: CDR1 SQVTM, CDR2 ANQGSEA. Trimming removed 7 bases from V and 10 bases from J, with 17 bases in between.

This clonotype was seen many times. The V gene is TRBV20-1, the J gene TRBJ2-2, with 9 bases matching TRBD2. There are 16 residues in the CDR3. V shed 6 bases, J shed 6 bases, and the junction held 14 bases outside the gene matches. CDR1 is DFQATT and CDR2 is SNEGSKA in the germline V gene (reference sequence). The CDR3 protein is CSAPPGRGGLPGELFF. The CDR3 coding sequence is TGCAGTGCCCCCCCCGGGCGGGGGGGCCTCCCCGGGGAGCTGTTTTTT.

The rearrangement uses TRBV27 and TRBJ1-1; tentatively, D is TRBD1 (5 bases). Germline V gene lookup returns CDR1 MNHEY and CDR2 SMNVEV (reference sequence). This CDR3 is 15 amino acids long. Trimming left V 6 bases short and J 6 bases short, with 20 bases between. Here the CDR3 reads CASSVGGASYAEAFF. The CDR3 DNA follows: TGTGCCAGCAGCGTGGGCGGGGCGAGTTACGCTGAAGCTTTCTTT.

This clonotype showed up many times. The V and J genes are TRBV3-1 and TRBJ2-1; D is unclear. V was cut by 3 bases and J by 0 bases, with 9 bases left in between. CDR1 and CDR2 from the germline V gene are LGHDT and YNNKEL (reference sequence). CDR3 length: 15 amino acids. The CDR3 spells CASSHSSYSYNEQFF. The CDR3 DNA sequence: TGTGCCAGCAGCCATTCGTCATACTCCTACAATGAGCAGTTCTTC.

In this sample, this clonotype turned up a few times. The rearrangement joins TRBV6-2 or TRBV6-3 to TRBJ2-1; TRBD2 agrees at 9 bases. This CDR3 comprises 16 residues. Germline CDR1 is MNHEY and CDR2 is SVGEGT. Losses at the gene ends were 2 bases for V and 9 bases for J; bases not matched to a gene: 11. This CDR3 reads CASSYPTGGGVGEQFF. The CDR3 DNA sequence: TGTGCCAGCAGTTACCCGACTGGCGGGGGGGTAGGTGAGCAGTTCTTC.

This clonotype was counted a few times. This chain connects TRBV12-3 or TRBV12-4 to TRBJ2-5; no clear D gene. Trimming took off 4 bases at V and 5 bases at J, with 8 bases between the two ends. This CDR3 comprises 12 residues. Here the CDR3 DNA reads TGTGCCAGCAGTTGGGTCCCCGAGACCCAGTACTTC. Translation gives CASSWVPETQYF.

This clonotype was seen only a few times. CDR3 sequence (DNA): TGTGCCAGCAGAACACTAAGAGGTAGTGCCCCTGGGGCCAACGTCCTGACTTTC. The encoded protein is CASRTLRGSAPGANVLTF. V usage is TRBV11-2 and J usage is TRBJ2-6, with D hard to call. Trimming removed 6 bases from V and 2 bases from J, with 20 bases in between. There are 18 residues in the CDR3. Germline CDR1 reads SGHAT; CDR2 reads FQNNGV.